Below are 10 T cell receptor beta chains sequenced from a single sample in a study of cytomegalovirus exposure and HLA in healthy donors. Repertoires were generated with immunoSEQ multiplex PCR, while TCRdb's copy carries only in-frame clones and drops some. The repertoire holds 90,000 to 150,000 clones, with around 87% as singletons. Sequencing used PBMCs. The receptor set was obtained from a woman aged 18-29 years in good health and CMV-seropositive.

The genes are TRBV6-1 and TRBJ1-5; TRBD1 is a possible D gene (5 bases). Germline V gene sequence: CDR1 MNHNS, CDR2 SASEGT. V dropped 0 bases and J dropped 3 bases, with 9 bases sitting between them. This CDR3 has 15 amino acids. This CDR3 reads CASSEAWGYNQPQHF. The CDR3 nucleotides are TGTGCCAGCAGTGAAGCATGGGGCTACAATCAGCCCCAGCATTTT.

This clone came up once. The chain couples TRBV30 to TRBJ2-7; 7 positions match TRBD1. V shed 3 bases and J 1 base; nucleotides not matched to a gene: 6. Germline V gene data show CDR1 as GTSNPN and CDR2 as SVGIG (reference sequence). The CDR3 length is 14 residues. The CDR3, as DNA: TGTGCCTGGAGAGGTCCGGGACAGTCCTACGAGCAGTACTTC. Its protein is CAWRGPGQSYEQYF. The whole variable domain, filled in from reference TRBV30 and TRBJ2-7, reads SQTIHQWPATLVQPVGSPLSLECTVEGTSNPNLYWYRQAAGRGLQLLFYSVGIGQISSEVPQNLSASRPQDRQFILSSKKLLLSDSGFYLCAWRGPGQSYEQYFGPGTRLTVT.

The sample holds one count of this clone. V gene TRBV30 combines with J gene TRBJ2-7, with D possibly matching TRBD1 (6 bases). CDR3 length equals 14 residues. Germline CDR1 is GTSNPN and CDR2 is SVGIG (reference sequence). Trimming cost V 5 bases and J 2 bases, with 16 bases left between them. CDR3 region: CAWSVGTPPYEQYF. Here the CDR3 DNA reads TGTGCCTGGTCCGTCGGGACACCACCCTACGAGCAGTACTTC.

The V call is TRBV30, the J call TRBJ1-6; TRBD1 matches at 7 bases. Germline lookup yields CDR1 GTSNPN and CDR2 SVGIG (reference sequence). The CDR3 loop spans 12 amino acids. The ends lost 3 bases at V and 8 bases at J; junction bases unmatched: 1. The CDR3: CAWRTGYSPLHF. CDR3 bases: TGTGCCTGGAGGACAGGGTATTCACCCCTCCACTTT.

This clone was found a few times. The V call is TRBV30, the J call TRBJ1-6; D gene uncertain. The CDR3 covers 12 residues. The V gene lost 4 bases and the J gene lost 14 bases, with 15 bases spanning the gap. Germline CDR1 reads GTSNPN; CDR2 reads SVGIG (reference sequence). The DNA for the CDR3 is TGTGCCTGGATGCTAACAGCCGGAACCCTCCACTTT. Translated, it gives CAWMLTAGTLHF. Looking up the rest from reference TRBV30 and TRBJ1-6 gives the full variable domain: SQTIHQWPATLVQPVGSPLSLECTVEGTSNPNLYWYRQAAGRGLQLLFYSVGIGQISSEVPQNLSASRPQDRQFILSSKKLLLSDSGFYLCAWMLTAGTLHFGNGTRLTVT.

The sample holds a few counts of this clone. The chain recombines TRBV5-6 with TRBJ2-5; tentatively, D is TRBD1 (6 bases). The V end lost 4 bases, the J end lost 4 bases, and 8 bases lay between the germline ends. The CDR3 consists of 12 residues. Germline CDR1 is SGHDT and CDR2 is YYEEEE. The CDR3 nucleotides read TGTGCCAGCAGCCGGGACACAGAGACCCAGTACTTC. Amino acid sequence: CASSRDTETQYF. The full variable domain, rest sourced from reference TRBV5-6 and TRBJ2-5, is DAGVTQSPTHLIKTRGQQVTLRCSPKSGHDTVSWYQQALGQGPQFIFQYYEEEERQRGNFPDRFSGHQFPNYSSELNVNALLLGDSALYLCASSRDTETQYFGPGTRLLVL.

V is TRBV2 and J is TRBJ1-1; D is unclear. The CDR3 length is 17 residues. Germline V lookup: CDR1 SNHLY, CDR2 FYNNEI. Trimming left V 6 bases short and J 2 bases short, with 22 bases between. The CDR3 nucleotides read TGTGCCAGCAGGCTAGGGCTCCCGGCGGGAGGAAACACTGAAGCTTTCTTT. Translating gives CASRLGLPAGGNTEAFF.

The rearrangement links TRBV18 to TRBJ1-1; the D gene is possibly TRBD1 (5 bases). Trimming stripped 3 bases from V and 8 bases from J, with 10 bases between. Germline loops: CDR1 KGHSH, CDR2 LQKENI. The CDR3 runs 12 residues. The CDR3 spells CASSPDRAEAFF. The CDR3 DNA reads TGTGCCAGCTCACCCGACAGAGCGGAAGCTTTCTTT.

The J gene is TRBJ1-1, the V gene TRBV7-8; possible D gene TRBD1, 5 bases. The length of the CDR3 is 15 residues. CDR1 and CDR2 (germline): SGHVS, FQNEAQ. Trimming shortened V by 1 base and J by 1 base, and 10 bases separated the two germline ends. CDR3 in DNA: TGTGCCAGCAGCTTAGAGGGGTCCTCGAACACTGAAGCTTTCTTT. Translated: CASSLEGSSNTEAFF. The complete variable domain, with remaining parts taken from reference TRBV7-8 and TRBJ1-1, reads GAGVSQSPRYKVAKRGQDVALRCDPISGHVSLFWYQQALGQGPEFLTYFQNEAQLDKSGLPSDRFFAERPEGSVSTLKIQRTQQEDSAVYLCASSLEGSSNTEAFFGQGTRLTVV.

This chain uses TRBV6-5 with TRBJ2-1; a weak D match, TRBD1 (6 bases). The CDR3 is made up of 13 amino acids. Trimming removed 6 bases at V and 4 bases at J, with 10 bases between. Germline loops: CDR1 MNHEY, CDR2 SVGAGI. The CDR3 protein is CASRMDSYNEQFF. The CDR3 nucleotides read TGTGCCAGCAGGATGGACAGTTACAATGAGCAGTTCTTC.